The 24 T cell receptor beta chains below all came from one sample that was sequenced in a study of blood T cell repertoires in COVID-19. Using immunoSEQ multiplex PCR, the repertoire was profiled, and TCRdb retains in-frame clones only, with some absent. The sample records 110,000 to 150,000 clones, roughly 80% being singletons. Sequences were obtained from peripheral blood. The receptors shown here come from a man aged 70-80 years who had recovered from COVID-19.

Only one count was recorded for this clone. This chain links TRBV9 with TRBJ2-7; TRBD1 matches at 7 bases. Germline V gives CDR1 SGDLS, CDR2 YYNGEE. V gave up 4 bases and J gave up 1 base; unmatched junction bases: 8. This CDR3 is built from 15 residues. CDR3 loop: CASSPRTGPSYEQYF. CDR3 sequence (DNA): TGTGCCAGCAGCCCCCGGACAGGCCCTTCCTACGAGCAGTACTTC.

The V gene is TRBV29-1, the J gene TRBJ1-5; 8 bases fit TRBD1. CDR1 and CDR2 from the germline V gene are SQVTM and ANQGSEA. This CDR3 has 13 residues. Trimming took 5 bases from V and 7 from J; bases not matched to a gene: 7. As DNA, the CDR3 is TGCAGCGTTAATACAGGGGGTCAACAGCCCCAGCATTTT. It is translated as CSVNTGGQQPQHF.

This sequence joins TRBV7-9 and TRBJ2-2; tentatively, D is TRBD2 (5 bases). V lost 4 bases, J lost 7 bases, and 22 bases lay in between. Germline V lookup: CDR1 SEHNR, CDR2 FQNEAQ (reference sequence). There are 17 residues in the CDR3. Here the CDR3 DNA reads TGTGCCAGCAGCTCAGGTTTCACGAGGGAAGGGCACGGGGAGCTGTTTTTT. Protein sequence: CASSSGFTREGHGELFF. The entire variable domain, with the rest obtained from reference TRBV7-9 and TRBJ2-2, is as follows: DTGVSQNPRHKITKRGQNVTFRCDPISEHNRLYWYRQTLGQGPEFLTYFQNEAQLEKSRLLSDRFSAERPKGSFSTLEIQRTEQGDSAMYLCASSSGFTREGHGELFFGEGSRLTVL.

The rearrangement joins TRBV7-9 to TRBJ2-7; TRBD2 is a possible D gene (6 bases). Germline V gene data show CDR1 as SEHNR and CDR2 as FQNEAQ (reference sequence). V dropped 6 bases and J dropped 0 bases, with 12 bases sitting between them. The CDR3 spans 14 residues. CDR3 residues: CASRRDSASYEQYF. CDR3 in DNA: TGTGCCAGCAGACGGGACTCCGCCTCCTACGAGCAGTACTTC.

The chain uses TRBV7-6 and TRBJ2-1, with 16 bases aligning to TRBD2. Germline CDR1 SGHVS, CDR2 FNYEAQ. The length of the CDR3 is 19 residues. V lost 6 bases and J lost 7; bases outside the gene matches: 15. In DNA, the CDR3 is TGTGCCAGCAGTTCCCCGGGACTAGCGGGAGGGCCGGGAGTAAATGAGCAGTTCTTC. As protein: CASSSPGLAGGPGVNEQFF.

This chain uses TRBV7-9 with TRBJ2-5; 7 positions agree with TRBD2. The CDR3 has 14 residues. The germline gives CDR1 SEHNR, CDR2 FQNEAQ (reference sequence). V shed 5 bases, J shed 5 bases, and the junction held 8 bases outside the gene matches. CDR3 loop: CASSPRTSHETQYF. The DNA for the CDR3 is TGTGCCAGCAGCCCCAGGACTAGTCACGAGACCCAGTACTTC.

CDR3 loop: CATSREGLDYNEQFF. The CDR3 nucleotides are TGTGCCACCAGCAGAGAAGGACTCGACTACAATGAGCAGTTCTTC. V usage is TRBV15 and J usage is TRBJ2-1; the D gene is possibly TRBD2 (5 bases). From germline, CDR1 is LNHNV and CDR2 YYDKDF (reference sequence). The ends were cut back, 0 bases at V and 3 bases at J, with 9 bases in the middle. The CDR3 sequence is 15 residues long.

The V and J genes are TRBV18 and TRBJ2-3, with 8 nucleotides matching TRBD2. Germline V lookup: CDR1 KGHSH, CDR2 LQKENI. The CDR3 contains 18 residues. The ends lost 2 bases at V and 3 bases at J; junction bases unmatched: 13. The CDR3 sequence: CASSPFAPGLGLTDTQYF. The CDR3 bases are TGTGCCAGCTCACCATTCGCCCCGGGACTAGGGTTGACAGATACGCAGTATTTT.

The rearrangement uses TRBV2 and TRBJ2-6; 8 positions match TRBD1. The V and J ends lost 8 bases and 1 base, in that order; junction bases with no gene match: 7. This CDR3 comprises 16 residues. Germline V gene data show CDR1 as SNHLY and CDR2 as FYNNEI. The DNA for the CDR3 is TGTGCCAGCGGGTGGGACAGGCAGTCTGGGGCCAACGTCCTGACTTTC. Translation: CASGWDRQSGANVLTF.

This chain's CDR3 is CASSPARTYNEQFF. The DNA for the CDR3 is TGTGCCAGCAGCCCGGCTAGGACCTACAATGAGCAGTTCTTC. This chain joins TRBV3-1 (or the pseudogene TRBV3-2) and TRBJ2-1, with D uncertain. V was clipped by 4 bases and J by 2 bases, with 9 bases between them. The CDR3 has 14 residues. Looked up from germline, CDR1 is LGHDT and CDR2 is YNNKEL (reference sequence).

J is TRBJ2-7 and V is TRBV29-1; perhaps TRBD2 as D (6 bases). The ends were cut back, 3 bases at V and 6 bases at J, with 15 bases in the middle. There are 13 residues in the CDR3. The germline gives CDR1 SQVTM, CDR2 ANQGSEA. CDR3 residues: CSVEGRWGGEQYF. The CDR3 bases are TGCAGCGTTGAGGGCCGCTGGGGAGGCGAGCAGTACTTC.

In this sample, this clone turned up a few times. The CDR3 region has the DNA TGTGCCAGCAGTGCTGGGACTACAAACAATGAGCAGTTCTTC. It yields the protein CASSAGTTNNEQFF. The chain recombines TRBV2 with TRBJ2-1; 7 nucleotides line up with TRBD2. Losses at the gene ends were 4 bases for V and 5 bases for J; bases not matched to a gene: 5. Per germline, CDR1 SNHLY and CDR2 FYNNEI. This CDR3 contains 14 residues.

V gene TRBV3-1 (or the pseudogene TRBV3-2) combines with J gene TRBJ2-7; TRBD1 matches at 7 bases. Germline V gene data show CDR1 as LGHDT and CDR2 as YNNKEL (reference sequence). The CDR3 is made up of 15 amino acids. After removal of 3 bases from V and 2 bases from J, the junction contained 7 bases not matched to a gene. The CDR3 protein is CASSHFRDRTYEQYF. CDR3 coding DNA: TGTGCCAGCAGCCATTTTCGGGACAGAACCTACGAGCAGTACTTC.

V usage is TRBV4-1 and J usage is TRBJ2-1; the D is unclear. From germline, CDR1 is MGHRA and CDR2 YSYEKL. The CDR3 sequence is 15 residues long. V shed 0 bases and J shed 3 bases, with 9 bases lying between them. The CDR3 loop reads CASSQDSSSYNEQFF. The CDR3 nucleotides are TGCGCCAGCAGCCAAGATTCTTCCAGCTACAATGAGCAGTTCTTC.

Here the CDR3 reads CASSLAGLAGGDSYNEQFF. The CDR3 nucleotides read TGTGCCAGCAGCTTGGCGGGACTAGCGGGAGGCGACTCCTACAATGAGCAGTTCTTC. The rearrangement uses TRBV5-6 and TRBJ2-1, with TRBD2 matching 15 bases. Germline V lookup: CDR1 SGHDT, CDR2 YYEEEE. After removal of 0 bases from V and 0 bases from J, the junction contained 4 bases not matched to a gene. The CDR3 contains 19 residues.

The chain joins TRBV27 to TRBJ2-7, with TRBD2 matching 12 bases. Germline trimming cut 6 bases from V and 3 bases from J; bases unmatched to any gene: 3. Germline V gene lookup returns CDR1 MNHEY and CDR2 SMNVEV (reference sequence). The CDR3 has 14 amino acids. The CDR3 nucleotides read TGTGCCAGCAGCGGACTAGCGGGGATCTACGAGCAGTACTTC. Translation gives CASSGLAGIYEQYF.

The rearrangement links TRBV7-8 to TRBJ2-7, with no clear D. Germline V gene sequence: CDR1 SGHVS, CDR2 FQNEAQ. V gave up 2 bases and J gave up 3 bases, with 14 bases separating them. The CDR3 has 15 residues. The CDR3 region is CASSLFLALDYEQYF. CDR3 nucleotide sequence: TGTGCCAGCAGCTTATTCTTAGCTCTGGACTACGAGCAGTACTTC. Together with reference TRBV7-8 and TRBJ2-7, the CDR3 gives the full variable domain: GAGVSQSPRYKVAKRGQDVALRCDPISGHVSLFWYQQALGQGPEFLTYFQNEAQLDKSGLPSDRFFAERPEGSVSTLKIQRTQQEDSAVYLCASSLFLALDYEQYFGPGTRLTVT.

V usage is TRBV13 and J usage is TRBJ2-3, with 8 bases lining up with TRBD2. The V and J ends lost 6 bases and 3 bases, in that order; junction bases with no gene match: 8. From germline, CDR1 is PRHDT and CDR2 FYEKMQ (reference sequence). CDR3 length: 15 amino acids. Here the CDR3 reads CASRKKAGGTDTQYF. CDR3 DNA sequence: TGTGCCAGCAGAAAAAAGGCGGGAGGAACAGATACGCAGTATTTT. Complete variable domain (other parts from reference TRBV13 and TRBJ2-3): AAGVIQSPRHLIKEKRETATLKCYPIPRHDTVYWYQQGPGQDPQFLISFYEKMQSDKGSIPDRFSAQQFSDYHSELNMSSLELGDSALYFCASRKKAGGTDTQYFGPGTRLTVL.

This rearrangement joins TRBV11-2 to TRBJ2-1; D might be TRBD2 (6 bases). The CDR3 consists of 14 residues. Germline V gene data show CDR1 as SGHAT and CDR2 as FQNNGV. Trimming stripped 2 bases from V and 7 bases from J, with 12 bases between. The CDR3 reads CASSLTGVWNEQFF. CDR3 DNA sequence: TGTGCCAGCAGCTTAACGGGGGTATGGAATGAGCAGTTCTTC.

This clone was detected only a few times. The V gene is TRBV3-1 (or the pseudogene TRBV3-2), the J gene TRBJ1-2; D gene uncertain. The germline V and J ends were trimmed by 4 bases and 0 bases, with 9 bases remaining between them. The CDR3 sequence is 14 residues long. The germline V gene encodes CDR1 LGHDT and CDR2 YNNKEL (reference sequence). Here the CDR3 reads CASSPRRANYGYTF. CDR3 nucleotides: TGTGCCAGCAGCCCCCGACGGGCTAACTATGGCTACACCTTC.

The V and J genes are TRBV19 and TRBJ2-7; 9 bases match TRBD1. The CDR3 consists of 16 residues. From germline, CDR1 is LNHDA and CDR2 SQIVND (reference sequence). J gave up 3 bases and V 5 bases, and 11 bases lay outside the gene matches. This CDR3 reads CASSPGATGGFYEQYF. CDR3 DNA sequence: TGTGCCAGTAGTCCCGGGGCCACAGGGGGCTTCTACGAGCAGTACTTC.

The V gene is TRBV30, the J gene TRBJ2-3, with 10 nucleotides matching TRBD2. The CDR3 is 15 residues long. J gave up 3 bases and V 1 base, and 4 bases lay outside the gene matches. The V gene's germline CDR1 is GTSNPN and CDR2 SVGIG (reference sequence). CDR3 DNA sequence: TGTGCCTGGAGTGGCCTAGCGGGAGTTACAGATACGCAGTATTTT. This sequence encodes CAWSGLAGVTDTQYF.

The genes are TRBV19 and TRBJ2-1; no reliable D call. V lost 4 bases to trimming and J lost 5 bases, with 6 bases between them. Per germline, CDR1 LNHDA and CDR2 SQIVND (reference sequence). The CDR3 is 12 amino acids. This CDR3 reads CASSNTNNEQFF. In DNA, the CDR3 is TGTGCCAGTAGTAATACAAACAATGAGCAGTTCTTC.

As to this clone: Other DNA sequences in the same sample also yield this CDR3. The genes are TRBV6-5 and TRBJ2-7, with D perhaps matching TRBD1 (6 bases). Trimming took off 6 bases at V and 7 bases at J, with 10 bases between the two ends. CDR1 is MNHEY, CDR2 SVGAGI, per germline. CDR3 length equals 11 residues. CDR3 loop: CASSQGSEQYF. As DNA, the CDR3 is TGTGCCAGCAGCCAGGGGAGTGAGCAGTACTTC.